The rows below give T cell receptor beta chains drawn from one sample of a study of vaccination effects on CD4 cells after COVID-19. The repertoire was sequenced with immunoSEQ multiplex PCR; TCRdb's copy has only in-frame clones and lacks some. The data show approximately 30,000 clones, with around 73% seen just once and around 26% held by the top ten. Their antigens remain unidentified. This sample comprised CD4+ T cells from PBMCs cultured with HCoV-OC43 spike peptides, obtained before COVID-19 vaccination. The receptors were sampled from a human donor who received a COVID-19 vaccine. Each CDR3 is given with its conserved first and last residue. Clone size is shown for a subset of rows, as once, few, many or a class of expanded clone.

>TRBJ1-4|.|TRBV5-6
CASSLFFGQGNEKLFF
>TRBJ1-1|.|TRBV5-4
CASSPAPDRNTEAFF
>TRBJ1-6|.|TRBV6-2/TRBV6-3
CASSYSTRGGFGNSPLHF
>TRBJ2-3|.|TRBV6-4
CASSLLAGATDTQYF
>TRBJ2-7|.|TRBV6-1
CASSESALEQYF
>TRBJ2-7|few|TRBV11-2
CASSLLTGSYEQYF
>TRBJ2-7|.|TRBV4-1
CASSSRNDGYEQYF
>TRBJ2-5|.|TRBV7-2
CASSLFSGAETQYF
>TRBJ2-1|.|TRBV5-4
CASSSGLAGAEYNEQFF
>TRBJ2-1|.|TRBV6-6
CASSFTGIEQFF
>TRBJ2-7|.|TRBV24-1
CATSDSDLGPIGEQYF
>TRBJ1-1|.|TRBV11-2
CASSLAKDLHRPFF
>TRBJ2-3|.|TRBV10-3
CAISEVGGNTDTQYF
>TRBJ2-2|.|TRBV5-4
CASSPGGSGGPDTGELFF
>TRBJ2-1|.|TRBV4-1
CASSPNRLAGPVDEQFF
>TRBJ1-2|once|TRBV18
CASSPRDRGFGGYTF
>TRBJ1-1|once|TRBV20-1
CSASLNTEAFF
>TRBJ1-6|few|TRBV6-5
CASSYSVQGNNSPLHF
>TRBJ1-4|.|TRBV5-1
CASSLGTGVNEKLFF
>TRBJ1-5|.|TRBV19
CASSIGQGSNQPQHF
>TRBJ2-3|.|TRBV7-2
CASSLEMRSTDTQYF
>TRBJ2-7|.|TRBV12-3/TRBV12-4
CASSPTGYEQYF
>TRBJ1-3|.|TRBV6-4
CASSDARGVAGNTIYF
>TRBJ2-7|.|TRBV7-2
CASSSTLYEQYF
>TRBJ1-2|.|TRBV7-9
CASSRPGTGNYGYTF
>TRBJ2-2|few|TRBV7-2
CASSSPSGSGTGELFF
>TRBJ2-4|.|TRBV5-6
CASSMTVAKNIQYF
>TRBJ1-1|.|TRBV2
CASSEEAQRNTEAFF
>TRBJ1-2|.|TRBV27
CASARDRGFYGYTF
>TRBJ1-1|.|TRBV2
CASSVGQGGRGEAFF
>TRBJ2-4|once|TRBV6-5
CASSYSGSKAKNIQYF
>TRBJ1-5|.|TRBV27
CASSVGQGNQPQHF
>TRBJ2-1|.|TRBV27
CASSLRMGSGSHNEQFF
>TRBJ2-5|once|TRBV15
CATSNRFGPGLKTQYF
>TRBJ2-1|.|TRBV18
CASSPPGQGGNEQFF
>TRBJ2-1|.|TRBV3-1/TRBV3-2
CASSQGGRVWNEQFF
>TRBJ2-7|.|TRBV28
CASSSGQGPYEQYF
>TRBJ1-5|few|TRBV4-2
CASSQDPQGGNQPQHF
>TRBJ1-1|.|TRBV5-4
CASSSGQDIGAFF
>TRBJ2-1|.|TRBV6-2/TRBV6-3
CASSYGTGERNEQFF
>TRBJ2-7|.|TRBV10-3
CAISFQAYEQYF
>TRBJ2-4|.|TRBV3-1/TRBV3-2
CASSGTGGIAKNIQYF
>TRBJ1-5|.|TRBV10-3
CAISVSGGQPQHF
>TRBJ1-1|.|TRBV9
CASSVEGKRTEAFF
>TRBJ2-7|.|TRBV30
CALDRGRYEQYF
>TRBJ1-5|hyperexpanded|TRBV7-2
CASSSDLNQPQHF
>TRBJ2-6|.|TRBV28
CASRVSLARGSGANVLTF
>TRBJ1-2|.|TRBV19
CASSAEGGNPYGYTF
>TRBJ1-6|.|TRBV15
CATSRSLTGVGISPLHF